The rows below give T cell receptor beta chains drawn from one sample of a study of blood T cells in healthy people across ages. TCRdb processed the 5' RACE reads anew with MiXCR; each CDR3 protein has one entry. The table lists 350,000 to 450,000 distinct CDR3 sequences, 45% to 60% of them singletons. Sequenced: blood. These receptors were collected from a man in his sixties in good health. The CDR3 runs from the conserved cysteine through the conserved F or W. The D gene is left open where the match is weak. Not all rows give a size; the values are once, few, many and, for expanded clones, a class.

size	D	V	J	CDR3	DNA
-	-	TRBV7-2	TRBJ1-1	CASSLKPTEPEAFF	TGTGCCAGCAGCTTAAAGCCGACAGAGCCTGAAGCTTTCTTT
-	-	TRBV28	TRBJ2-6	CASTGGPGANVLTF	TGTGCCAGCACTGGAGGGCCTGGGGCCAACGTCCTGACTTTC
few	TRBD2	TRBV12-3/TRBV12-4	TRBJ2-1	CASRPTSGGDEQFF	TGTGCCAGCAGACCCACTAGCGGGGGGGATGAGCAGTTCTTC
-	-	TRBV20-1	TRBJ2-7	CSATNTAGGPYEQYF	TGCAGTGCCACCAATACAGCGGGCGGCCCCTACGAGCAGTACTTC
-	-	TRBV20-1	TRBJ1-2	CSARDWSGAPNYGYTF	TGCAGTGCTAGAGATTGGTCAGGGGCGCCTAACTATGGCTACACCTTC
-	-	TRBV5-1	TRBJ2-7	CASSLSVSSYEQYF	TGCGCCAGCAGCTTGTCGGTCAGTTCCTACGAGCAGTACTTC
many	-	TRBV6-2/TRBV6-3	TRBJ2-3	CASSRDGIIDTQYF	TGTGCCAGCAGCCGGGACGGGATCATAGATACGCAGTATTTT
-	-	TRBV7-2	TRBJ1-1	CASSFRGRRNTEAFF	TGTGCCAGCAGCTTCCGGGGACGGAGGAACACTGAAGCTTTCTTT
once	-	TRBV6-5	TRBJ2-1	CASSSPSPNEQFF	TGTGCCAGCAGTTCCCCTAGCCCGAATGAGCAGTTCTTC
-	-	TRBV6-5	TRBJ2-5	CASSYAPPGLETQYF	TGTGCCAGCAGTTACGCCCCACCGGGACTAGAGACCCAGTACTTC
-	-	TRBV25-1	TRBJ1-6	CASSEWGTGGYSPLHF	TGTGCCAGCAGTGAATGGGGTACGGGAGGTTATTCACCCCTCCACTTT
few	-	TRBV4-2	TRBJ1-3	CASSQVGASGGNTIYF	TGTGCCAGCAGCCAAGTCGGGGCCAGTGGGGGAAACACCATATATTTT
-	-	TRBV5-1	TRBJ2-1	CASSLKGTSNEQFF	TGCGCCAGCAGCTTGAAAGGGACCTCCAATGAGCAGTTCTTC
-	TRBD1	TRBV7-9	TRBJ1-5	CASSLSLTGSNQPQHF	TGTGCCAGCAGCTTAAGTTTGACAGGGAGCAATCAGCCCCAGCATTTT
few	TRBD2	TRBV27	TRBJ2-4	CASGLAGEQYF	TGTGCCAGCGGTTTGGCGGGAGAGCAGTACTTC
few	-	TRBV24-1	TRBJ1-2	CATSRNNYGYTF	TGTGCCACCAGTAGGAACAACTATGGCTACACCTTC
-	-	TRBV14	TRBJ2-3	CASSRTVGYTDTQYF	TGTGCCAGCAGTCGGACAGTGGGGTACACAGATACGCAGTATTTT
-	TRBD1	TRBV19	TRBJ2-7	CASSPEGTVGYEQYF	TGTGCCAGTAGTCCCGAGGGGACAGTCGGCTACGAGCAGTACTTC
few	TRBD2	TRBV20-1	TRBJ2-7	CSARNVEGGDYEQYF	TGCAGTGCTAGAAATGTTGAGGGAGGGGACTACGAGCAGTACTTC
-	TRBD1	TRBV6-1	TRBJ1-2	CASSDRHYGYTF	TGTGCCAGCTCGGACAGGCACTATGGCTACACCTTC
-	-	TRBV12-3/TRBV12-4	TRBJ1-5	CASSLGLSNQPQHF	TGTGCCAGCAGTCTGGGTTTAAGCAATCAGCCCCAGCATTTT
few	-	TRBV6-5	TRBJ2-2	CASSPIVGEGTGELFF	TGTGCCAGCAGCCCTATAGTGGGAGAGGGGACCGGGGAGCTGTTTTTT
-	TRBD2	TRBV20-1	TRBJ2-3	CSARDHGSGGSSTDTQYF	TGCAGTGCTAGAGATCATGGTAGCGGGGGTTCTAGCACAGATACGCAGTATTTT
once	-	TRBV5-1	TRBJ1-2	CASSLAAGSGYGYTF	TGCGCCAGCAGCTTGGCGGCAGGGAGTGGCTATGGCTACACCTTC
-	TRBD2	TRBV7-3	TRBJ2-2	CASSAPGLAGAKGTGELFF	TGTGCCAGCAGCGCCCCGGGACTAGCGGGAGCCAAGGGAACCGGGGAGCTGTTTTTT
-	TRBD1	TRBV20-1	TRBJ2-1	CSARQPGQDNEQFF	TGCAGTGCTAGACAACCGGGACAGGACAATGAGCAGTTCTTC
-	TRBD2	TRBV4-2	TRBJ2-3	CASSPLPSGEPSSTDTQYF	TGTGCCAGCAGCCCCCTTCCTAGCGGGGAGCCCTCTAGCACAGATACGCAGTATTTT
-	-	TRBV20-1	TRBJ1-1	CSGRLNTEAFF	TGCAGTGGCAGGCTGAACACTGAAGCTTTCTTT
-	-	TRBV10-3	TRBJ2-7	CAISPTGSNEQYF	TGTGCCATCAGCCCGACAGGATCGAACGAGCAGTACTTC
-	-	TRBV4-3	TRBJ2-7	CASSPEEGNSYEQYF	TGCGCCAGCAGCCCTGAGGAGGGGAACTCCTACGAGCAGTACTTC
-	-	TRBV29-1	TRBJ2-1	CSVESGGGDEQFF	TGCAGCGTTGAATCTGGAGGAGGCGATGAGCAGTTCTTC
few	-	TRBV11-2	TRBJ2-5	CASSLAGLAKTQYF	TGTGCCAGCAGCTTAGCGGGCCTAGCGAAGACCCAGTACTTC
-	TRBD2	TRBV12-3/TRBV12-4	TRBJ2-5	CASSLILAGGQETQYF	TGTGCCAGCAGTTTAATACTAGCGGGGGGCCAAGAGACCCAGTACTTC
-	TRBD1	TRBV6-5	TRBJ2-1	CASSLKGTGNCNEQFF	TGTGCCAGCAGCCTTAAGGGGACAGGGAACTGCAATGAGCAGTTCTTC
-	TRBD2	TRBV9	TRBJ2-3	CASSVGTTATHTQYF	TGTGCCAGCAGCGTTGGGACTACCGCGACACATACGCAGTATTTT
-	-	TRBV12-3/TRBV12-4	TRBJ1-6	CASSPTGLNSPLHF	TGTGCCAGCAGCCCAACAGGGTTGAATTCACCCCTCCACTTT
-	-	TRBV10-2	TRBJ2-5	CATRDQQETQYF	TGCGCCACACGGGACCAGCAAGAGACCCAGTACTTC
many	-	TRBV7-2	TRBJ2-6	CASSLAAPGANVLTF	TGTGCCAGCAGCTTAGCGGCCCCTGGGGCCAACGTCCTGACTTTC
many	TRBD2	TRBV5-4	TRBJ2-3	CASSPPGLAMRNTQYF	TGTGCCAGCAGCCCACCCGGACTAGCGATGCGAAATACGCAGTATTTT
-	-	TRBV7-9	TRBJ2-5	CASSLVAPQGTQYF	TGTGCCAGCAGCTTAGTTGCCCCCCAGGGGACCCAGTACTTC
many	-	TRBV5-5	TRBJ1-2	CASSLNSNLMRLPGYTF	TGTGCCAGCAGCTTAAATTCGAATCTCATGAGACTGCCCGGCTACACCTTC
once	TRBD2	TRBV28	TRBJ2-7	CATLSGGLAGDDEQYF	TGTGCCACCCTTTCAGGGGGACTAGCGGGAGATGACGAGCAGTACTTC
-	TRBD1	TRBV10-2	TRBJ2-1	CASRGTGGLHEQFF	TGCGCCAGCAGGGGGACAGGGGGACTCCATGAGCAGTTCTTC
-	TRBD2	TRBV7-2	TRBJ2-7	CASSLASGSSYNEQYF	TGTGCCAGCAGCTTAGCCAGCGGGAGTTCCTACAATGAGCAGTACTTC
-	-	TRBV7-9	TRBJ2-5	CASSAGTIETQYF	TGTGCCAGCAGCGCCGGGACGATTGAGACCCAGTACTTC
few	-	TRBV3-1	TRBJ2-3	CASSPNPSGTDTQYF	TGTGCCAGCAGCCCGAATCCCTCGGGCACAGATACGCAGTATTTT
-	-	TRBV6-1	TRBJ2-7	CASSDVGASSYNEQYF	TGTGCCAGCAGTGACGTTGGGGCGAGCTCCTACAATGAGCAGTACTTC
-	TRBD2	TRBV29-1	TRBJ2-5	CGAETSIERYF	TGCGGCGCCGAGACTAGCATTGAGCGGTACTTC
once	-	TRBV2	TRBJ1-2	CASSVGRGAANGYTF	TGTGCCAGCAGCGTTGGTAGGGGGGCCGCTAACGGCTACACCTTC
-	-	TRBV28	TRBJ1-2	CASSFKGLGYTF	TGTGCCAGCAGTTTTAAGGGTCTAGGCTACACCTTC
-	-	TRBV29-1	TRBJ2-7	CSVEGEYGGLSREQYF	TGCAGCGTTGAAGGCGAATATGGGGGCCTCTCTCGCGAGCAGTACTTC
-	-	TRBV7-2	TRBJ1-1	CASSFSQAATGAFF	TGTGCCAGCAGCTTTTCACAGGCGGCGACAGGAGCTTTCTTT
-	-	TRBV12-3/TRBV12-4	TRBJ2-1	CASSPAGGPGFGEQFF	TGTGCCAGCAGCCCCGCGGGTGGCCCGGGTTTTGGTGAGCAGTTCTTC
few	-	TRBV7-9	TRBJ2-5	CASSPVGRPLQETQYF	TGTGCCAGCAGCCCTGTCGGACGCCCTCTCCAAGAGACCCAGTACTTC
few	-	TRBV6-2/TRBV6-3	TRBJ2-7	CASSEGSLPYEQYF	TGTGCCAGCAGCGAGGGGTCCTTACCCTACGAGCAGTACTTC
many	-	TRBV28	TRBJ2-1	CASSKFEQFF	TGTGCCAGCAGTAAGTTTGAGCAGTTCTTC
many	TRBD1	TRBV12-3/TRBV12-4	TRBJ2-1	CASSPPGQGYNEQFF	TGTGCCAGCTCACCACCGGGACAGGGTTACAATGAGCAGTTCTTC
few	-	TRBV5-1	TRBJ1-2	CASSLGTLGGYTF	TGCGCCAGCAGCTTGGGGACCCTAGGAGGCTACACCTTC
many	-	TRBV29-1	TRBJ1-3	CSVLEISGPGNTIYF	TGCAGCGTCCTTGAGATTTCCGGGCCCGGAAACACCATATATTTT